This T cell receptor (beta chain) was captured by sequencing in a study of Ad26.COV2.S vaccination and SARS-CoV-2 variants. Broader study findings: The authors reported substantial breadth in spike-specific CD8+ and CD4+ T cell responses after vaccination.

The data were produced by immunoSEQ multiplex PCR, yet TCRdb's version contains in-frame clones alone and is incomplete. The sample has around 300,000 clones, 65% to 90% seen once. Treatment given: about 20 received Ad26.COV2.S at low or high dose, single or two shots; 5 received placebo; per-sample allocation not given. Day 63 following the first vaccine or placebo injection was when the samples were taken. Boston hosted the donor, who was an adult aged 18-55 years. An Ad26 vector carrying the Wuhan-strain SARS-CoV-2 spike served as the vaccine. Germline CDR1 is SGHTA and CDR2 is FQGNSA. J was trimmed by 5 bases and V by 7 bases; bases with no gene match: 8. The CDR3 spans 14 residues. This clone has just a few counts. Antigen specificity is unknown.

The sequence came from a person between 18 and 59 years old who received the Ad26.COV2.S COVID-19 vaccine or a placebo. The chain links TRBV7-2 to TRBJ2-5; 9 bases agree with TRBD2. Sequencing was performed on peripheral blood, taken in a trial of Ad26.COV2.S vaccine versus placebo. The CDR3 DNA reads as TGTGCCAGCACCCCGATGGCGGGGGGGGAGACCCAGTACTTC. Translated, it gives CASTPMAGGETQYF.